These 24 T cell receptor beta chains were sequenced from one sample in a study of shared clonotypes between healthy human individuals. TCRdb keeps only in-frame clones here, not all; method: immunoSEQ multiplex PCR. Here the sample spans more than 2,000,000 clones, approximately 95% being singletons. Sequencing was performed on naive CD4+ T cells from PBMCs. The subset denotes: CD45RA+ positively selected. The source is a man aged 18 to 30 in good health. Some clones in this sample may be carry-over from other donors' samples.

V usage is TRBV5-4 and J usage is TRBJ1-1; D not certain. Germline V lookup: CDR1 SGHNT, CDR2 YYREEE (reference sequence). V was shortened by 1 base and J by 1 base, with 11 bases between the two germline ends. This CDR3 is 15 amino acids long. The CDR3 loop reads CASSLIGDSNTEAFF. The CDR3 DNA sequence: TGTGCCAGCAGCTTGATAGGAGACTCGAACACTGAAGCTTTCTTT. Variable domain in full (rest from reference TRBV5-4 and TRBJ1-1): ETGVTQSPTHLIKTRGQQVTLRCSSQSGHNTVSWYQQALGQGPQFIFQYYREEENGRGNFPPRFSGLQFPNYSSELNVNALELDDSALYLCASSLIGDSNTEAFFGQGTRLTVV.

A single count supports this clone. This chain uses TRBV30 with TRBJ1-6; D not resolved. The CDR3 has 14 amino acids. V lost 3 bases and J lost 7, with 13 bases in between. Germline V gene data show CDR1 as GTSNPN and CDR2 as SVGIG (reference sequence). The CDR3 reads CAWRQASGNSPLHF. CDR3 coding DNA: TGTGCCTGGAGGCAGGCCAGTGGAAATTCACCCCTCCACTTT.

The chain recombines TRBV2 with TRBJ1-5; a possible D gene is TRBD1 (5 bases). Germline V gene sequence: CDR1 SNHLY, CDR2 FYNNEI. V was cut by 8 bases and J by 4 bases, with 15 bases left in between. The CDR3 consists of 14 residues. The CDR3 DNA reads as TGTGCCAGCGGGGGGAGGCAGATTAATCAGCCCCAGCATTTT. Translation: CASGGRQINQPQHF.

This clone has a single count. V usage is TRBV19 and J usage is TRBJ2-1; no definite D call. CDR3 length: 15 residues. V lost 7 bases to trimming and J lost 2 bases, with 15 bases between them. Germline V gene sequence: CDR1 LNHDA, CDR2 SQIVND (reference sequence). The CDR3 protein is CASTPGRRPYNEQFF. The CDR3 DNA follows: TGTGCCAGTACCCCGGGTAGGAGACCCTACAATGAGCAGTTCTTC.

The rearrangement joins TRBV15 to TRBJ2-7; D is possibly TRBD2 (6 bases). Germline loops: CDR1 LNHNV, CDR2 YYDKDF (reference sequence). The length of the CDR3 is 15 residues. V was pared by 1 base and J by 7 bases, with 17 bases between. The CDR3 nucleotides read TGTGCCACCAGCAGAGGGGACCCCAGGGCGGGGGAGCAGTACTTC. Translation gives CATSRGDPRAGEQYF.

The CDR3 loop reads CATQSPGTTEAFF. The CDR3, as DNA: TGTGCCACTCAGTCGCCTGGGACCACTGAAGCTTTCTTT. The chain combines TRBV15 with TRBJ1-1; possible D gene TRBD1, 5 bases. This CDR3 spans 13 amino acids. Trimming removed 9 bases from V and 4 bases from J, with 15 bases in between. The germline V gene has CDR1 LNHNV and CDR2 YYDKDF (reference sequence).

This CDR3 is CASSRRGLAGGPAGELFF. The CDR3 DNA reads as TGTGCCAGCAGTAGGAGGGGACTAGCGGGAGGGCCGGCCGGGGAGCTGTTTTTT. The chain combines TRBV28 with TRBJ2-2; 16 bases align to TRBD2. The CDR3 spans 18 residues. V was clipped by 5 bases and J by 6 bases; unmatched bases: 9. The germline V gene encodes CDR1 MDHEN and CDR2 SYDVKM. The full variable domain, in which reference TRBV28 and TRBJ2-2 provide the parts outside the CDR3, is DVKVTQSSRYLVKRTGEKVFLECVQDMDHENMFWYRQDPGLGLRLIYFSYDVKMKEKGDIPEGYSVSREKKERFSLILESASTNQTSMYLCASSRRGLAGGPAGELFFGEGSRLTVL.

The rearrangement links TRBV21-1 to TRBJ2-1; TRBD2 is the table's D call and was not checked against the DNA. TRBV21-1 is tagged as a pseudogene. There are 19 residues in the CDR3. CDR3: CASSKEWGCLAGTYNEQFF. CDR3 DNA: TGTGCCAGCAGCAAAGAGTGGGGATGCCTAGCGGGAACCTACAATGAGCAGTTCTTC.

The V and J genes are TRBV6-6 and TRBJ1-5; D remains unclear. Per germline, CDR1 MNHNY and CDR2 SVGAGI (reference sequence). The CDR3 extends over 14 amino acids. V dropped 4 bases and J dropped 2 bases, with 9 bases sitting between them. The CDR3 coding sequence is TGTGCCAGCAGTTTGAGGTCGGGCAATCAGCCCCAGCATTTT. Translation: CASSLRSGNQPQHF.

About this clone itself: At one end the junction does not follow the germline gene, possibly because of a read error. This sequence joins TRBV4-2 and TRBJ1-2; no definite D call. CDR1 and CDR2 (germline): LGHNA, YNFKEQ. This CDR3 spans 13 amino acids. CDR3 in amino acids: CASSQDPGSSSSF. The CDR3 DNA is TGTGCCAGCAGCCAAGATCCGGGATCCTCGTCCTCCTTC.

The J gene is TRBJ2-2, the V gene TRBV5-1; maybe TRBD1 (6 bases). Germline loops: CDR1 SGHRS, CDR2 YFSETQ. Trimming removed 4 bases from V and 0 bases from J, with 13 bases in between. This CDR3 is built from 16 residues. This chain's CDR3 is CASSQAGTTNTGELFF. The CDR3 nucleotides are TGCGCCAGCAGCCAGGCCGGGACAACGAACACCGGGGAGCTGTTTTTT.

This clone has just one count. The V and J genes are TRBV5-1 and TRBJ2-5, with 12 positions matching TRBD2. V gave up 4 bases and J gave up 2 bases; unmatched junction bases: 6. Germline CDR1 and CDR2: SGHRS and YFSETQ. CDR3 size: 16 residues. The CDR3 DNA reads TGCGCCAGCAGCGGAGGGACTAGCGGGTATCAAGAGACCCAGTACTTC. Encoded protein: CASSGGTSGYQETQYF.

The chain uses TRBV19 and TRBJ1-4; TRBD1 matches 9 bases. Germline V gene sequence: CDR1 LNHDA, CDR2 SQIVND (reference sequence). The V and J ends lost 5 bases and 6 bases, in that order; junction bases with no gene match: 13. The CDR3 loop spans 17 amino acids. CDR3 DNA: TGTGCCAGTAGTGCCCGCCCGGGACAGGGCACATATGAAAAACTGTTTTTT. Translation gives CASSARPGQGTYEKLFF.

This clone has just one count. This sample also contains other DNA sequences that code for the same CDR3. The chain links TRBV5-4 to TRBJ2-1; TRBD2 agrees at 8 bases. V trimming: 0 bases; J trimming: 4 bases; junction bases outside the gene matches: 3. Germline CDR1 is SGHNT and CDR2 is YYREEE (reference sequence). The CDR3 has 15 residues. In nucleotides, the CDR3 is TGTGCCAGCAGCTTGGGGCCTAGCGGGTACAATGAGCAGTTCTTC. It is translated as CASSLGPSGYNEQFF. Full variable domain (outside the CDR3, taken from reference TRBV5-4 and TRBJ2-1): ETGVTQSPTHLIKTRGQQVTLRCSSQSGHNTVSWYQQALGQGPQFIFQYYREEENGRGNFPPRFSGLQFPNYSSELNVNALELDDSALYLCASSLGPSGYNEQFFGPGTRLTVL.

This chain joins TRBV13 and TRBJ2-7; D unclear. Germline CDR1 reads PRHDT; CDR2 reads FYEKMQ (reference sequence). V lost 4 bases and J lost 0, with 10 bases in between. There are 14 residues in the CDR3. CDR3 sequence (DNA): TGTGCCAGCAGCTCTCGGGCGACCTCCTACGAGCAGTACTTC. This translates into CASSSRATSYEQYF.

V usage is TRBV28 and J usage is TRBJ2-7; D is possibly TRBD2 (7 bases). The CDR3 is made up of 15 amino acids. Germline assignment: CDR1 MDHEN and CDR2 SYDVKM. V dropped 3 bases and J dropped 9 bases, with 21 bases sitting between them. CDR3 sequence reads: CASSFYGGLPLGQYF. The CDR3 nucleotides read TGTGCCAGCAGTTTTTACGGGGGGCTCCCCCTTGGGCAGTACTTC. Full variable domain (remainder filled in from reference TRBV28 and TRBJ2-7): DVKVTQSSRYLVKRTGEKVFLECVQDMDHENMFWYRQDPGLGLRLIYFSYDVKMKEKGDIPEGYSVSREKKERFSLILESASTNQTSMYLCASSFYGGLPLGQYFGPGTRLTVT.

The chain employs TRBV5-4 and TRBJ1-4; maybe TRBD1 (6 bases). Trimming cost V 4 bases and J 6 bases, with 19 bases left between them. CDR1 and CDR2 (germline): SGHNT, YYREEE (reference sequence). The CDR3 runs 16 residues. The CDR3 bases are TGTGCCAGCAGCCCAAACCCAGGGGTTGCGTATGAAAAACTGTTTTTT. Its protein is CASSPNPGVAYEKLFF.

J is TRBJ1-3 and V is TRBV5-1, with a tentative D call TRBD1 (5 bases). This CDR3 has 16 residues. V lost 4 bases to trimming and J lost 4 bases, with 18 bases between them. CDR1 SGHRS and CDR2 YFSETQ come from the germline V gene. CDR3 nucleotides: TGCGCCAGCAGCCCGGGGACGGCCCCGGGAGGAAACACCATATATTTT. It translates to CASSPGTAPGGNTIYF.

The chain joins TRBV7-2 to TRBJ2-5, with D perhaps being TRBD1 or TRBD2 (5 bases each). This CDR3 has 14 residues. Trimming left V 8 bases short and J 1 base short, with 14 bases between. CDR1 is SGHTA, CDR2 FQGNSA, per germline. The DNA of the CDR3 is TGTGCCAGCGGAGCCCGGGGCTCCCAAGAGACCCAGTACTTC. This translates into CASGARGSQETQYF.

About this clone: The sample holds other DNA sequences that translate to the same CDR3. The rearrangement uses TRBV4-1 and TRBJ2-3, with 8 nucleotides matching TRBD2. The V gene end was trimmed by 1 base and the J gene end by 1 base; junction bases not matched to a gene: 7. CDR3 size: 17 residues. The V gene's germline CDR1 is MGHRA and CDR2 YSYEKL. As DNA, the CDR3 is TGCGCCAGCAGCCAAGGGGCGAGCGGGAGAGGCACAGATACGCAGTATTTT. Residues: CASSQGASGRGTDTQYF.

This clone has a single count. The chain combines TRBV7-9 with TRBJ2-2; 10 nucleotides agree with TRBD2. CDR1 and CDR2 (germline): SEHNR, FQNEAQ (reference sequence). There are 16 residues in the CDR3. The J segment lost 4 bases and the V segment lost 7 bases, leaving 9 bases of the junction unmatched. In nucleotides, the CDR3 is TGTGCCAGCATCCCTCCGGGACTAGCGTCCACCGGGGAGCTGTTTTTT. It yields the protein CASIPPGLASTGELFF.

This clone was seen a single time. V is TRBV7-9 and J is TRBJ2-1, with a possible D match to TRBD1 (5 bases). Germline values: CDR1 SEHNR, CDR2 FQNEAQ (reference sequence). The CDR3 has 16 residues. The V gene lost 1 base and the J gene lost 6 bases, with 16 bases spanning the gap. The CDR3 DNA follows: TGTGCCAGCAGCTTAGGAGTGGGGCAGTTCACCAATGAGCAGTTCTTC. Translating it yields CASSLGVGQFTNEQFF.

This rearrangement joins TRBV6-7 to TRBJ2-5, with D perhaps matching TRBD1 (6 bases). TRBV6-7 is classed as an ORF, of uncertain function. The CDR3 covers 16 residues. Deletions cut 5 bases from V and 5 bases from J, with 21 bases between. In nucleotides, the CDR3 is TGTGCCAGCAGTCCCGCAACCCCGGGACAAAAGGAGACCCAGTACTTC. Protein product: CASSPATPGQKETQYF.

J is TRBJ2-3 and V is TRBV9, with 10 bases matching TRBD2. V gave up 0 bases and J gave up 5 bases; unmatched junction bases: 12. There are 18 residues in the CDR3. The germline V gene encodes CDR1 SGDLS and CDR2 YYNGEE. The CDR3 region is CASSVGGLALAGGDTQYF. CDR3 DNA sequence: TGTGCCAGCAGCGTAGGGGGACTAGCGTTGGCAGGTGGAGATACGCAGTATTTT.